This TCR beta chain originates from a study of blood T cell repertoires in COVID-19. The overall study: Samples representing acute and convalescent COVID-19 were sourced from the United States, Italy and Spain.

This clone was detected many times. TCRdb's copy holds only in-frame clones and misses some; the assay was immunoSEQ multiplex PCR. The repertoire has around 150,000 clones, approximately 81% of them found once; the top ten carry more than 6.5%. Germline V gene data show CDR1 as SNHLY and CDR2 as FYNNEI. J lost 10 bases, V lost 5 bases, and 8 bases had no gene match. The CDR3 totals 14 residues. The V and J genes are TRBV2 and TRBJ1-6, with 7 nucleotides matching TRBD1. The sequencing input was peripheral blood. The sequence came from a woman in her sixties or seventies with COVID-19, enrolled during active disease. CDR3 in amino acids: CASSSGQSRSPLHF. Written as DNA, the CDR3 is TGTGCCAGCAGTTCGGGACAGTCTAGATCACCCCTCCACTTT.